The present T cell receptor (beta chain) was sequenced within a study of cytomegalovirus exposure and HLA in healthy donors. Comments on this clone: The antigen is unknown.

V lost 6 bases and J lost 7; bases outside the gene matches: 20. This CDR3 region has 17 residues. The germline gives CDR1 MNHEY, CDR2 SMNVEV (reference sequence). Study-level findings and limits: For most TCR beta V segments, an earlier analysis put the productive rate at about 90% or about 30% of the time. Later analysis associated a missense DCLRE1C variant with TCR beta V- and J-gene trimming. A later look showed TCR association rates differing by HLA locus, highest for DRB1 and lowest for HLA-C. In a later analysis, specific HLA alleles were associated with about 18,000 TCR beta sequences at a 0.05 false discovery rate.

The PCR employed 60 Vbeta primers together with 13 Jbeta primers. The repertoire was sequenced with immunoSEQ multiplex PCR; TCRdb's copy has only in-frame clones and lacks some. The profile covers over 75,000 clones, with just under 85% appearing a single time and about 5.6% taken by the ten largest. The source material was PBMCs. The receptor was isolated from a woman aged 18-30 years in good health and CMV-seropositive. This chain joins TRBV27 and TRBJ2-7; 8 positions match TRBD1. CDR3 coding DNA: TGTGCCAGCAGACAAATCTCCACCGGGACAGGCCGCAAAGAGCAGTACTTC. It specifies CASRQISTGTGRKEQYF.